A selection of T cell receptor beta chains follows, all from one sample in a study of T cells in Graves' hyperthyroidism and ophthalmopathy. TCRdb recomputed calls from the multiplex PCR reads with MiXCR, one row per CDR3 protein. The sample records approximately 690,000 distinct CDR3 sequences, 20% to 25% being singletons. The source material was blood. Receptors originate from a man aged 25-45 years with Graves' ophthalmopathy. Both conserved end residues are part of each CDR3. A D gene is named only where the DNA matches it firmly. Size values are once, few and many counts, or a class for expanded clones, and some rows have none.

clone_size j_call v_call cdr3_length d_call cdr3_aa cdr3_nt
few TRBJ2-2 TRBV27 15 . CASSLDGSFGGELFF TGTGCCAGCAGTTTAGACGGTTCCTTTGGGGGGGAGCTGTTTTTT
few TRBJ2-1 TRBV28 16 TRBD2 CASSLLAGFSYNEQFF TGTGCCAGCAGTTTGTTAGCGGGGTTCTCCTACAATGAGCAGTTCTTC
. TRBJ2-3 TRBV9 18 TRBD2 CASSVAPSGRAGADTQYF TGTGCCAGCAGCGTAGCTCCTAGCGGGAGGGCCGGCGCAGATACGCAGTATTTT
. TRBJ2-5 TRBV27 13 . CASSFSQQETQYF TGTGCCAGCAGTTTCAGTCAGCAAGAGACCCAGTACTTC
many TRBJ2-5 TRBV28 13 . CASGRGSQETQYF TGTGCCAGCGGACGAGGGTCCCAAGAGACCCAGTACTTC
few TRBJ2-1 TRBV6-2/TRBV6-3 15 . CASNYSNSAGDEQFF TGTGCCAGCAATTACTCGAATTCAGCGGGCGATGAGCAGTTCTTC
few TRBJ2-1 TRBV12-3/TRBV12-4 16 TRBD2 CASSLGSGRVNNEQFF TGTGCCAGCAGTTTAGGGAGCGGGAGGGTCAACAATGAGCAGTTCTTC
few TRBJ2-1 TRBV27 15 TRBD2 CASSLWLAGQNEQFF TGTGCCAGCAGTTTATGGCTAGCGGGACAGAATGAGCAGTTCTTC
many TRBJ2-2 TRBV7-2 15 TRBD2 CASSLGLANTGELFF TGTGCCAGCAGCTTGGGACTAGCTAACACCGGGGAGCTGTTTTTT
. TRBJ2-1 TRBV7-9 15 . CASSLPPARDNEQFF TGTGCCAGCAGCTTACCCCCGGCCAGAGACAATGAGCAGTTCTTC
few TRBJ1-5 TRBV7-8 15 . CASSLGPGVLQPQHF TGTGCCAGCAGCTTAGGGCCTGGGGTACTTCAGCCCCAGCATTTT
. TRBJ2-5 TRBV12-3/TRBV12-4 15 TRBD1 CASSLAGQGRETQYF TGTGCCAGCAGTTTAGCGGGACAGGGGAGAGAGACCCAGTACTTC
. TRBJ2-2 TRBV6-5 14 . CASSYAVHAGELFF TGTGCCAGCAGTTACGCCGTTCATGCCGGGGAGCTGTTTTTT
. TRBJ2-5 TRBV29-1 13 TRBD1 CSVERTGGGTQYF TGCAGCGTTGAACGGACAGGGGGGGGGACCCAGTACTTC
few TRBJ1-5 TRBV6-1 12 TRBD1 CATTGGGEPQHF TGTGCCACCACAGGGGGCGGGGAGCCCCAGCATTTT
. TRBJ2-1 TRBV6-1 16 TRBD1 CASILDRGLPLNEQFF TGTGCCAGCATCCTGGACAGGGGGCTACCACTCAATGAGCAGTTCTTC
. TRBJ2-1 TRBV20-1 17 . CSAKPAPVWSRVNEQFF TGCAGTGCTAAACCTGCGCCAGTCTGGTCCCGAGTAAATGAGCAGTTCTTC
. TRBJ2-5 TRBV4-1 18 . CASSLPGASASKPETQYF TGCGCCAGCAGCCTCCCGGGGGCCAGCGCTAGCAAGCCAGAGACCCAGTACTTC
. TRBJ2-7 TRBV2 14 TRBD1 CASREQGASYEQYF TGTGCCAGCAGGGAACAGGGGGCCTCCTACGAGCAGTACTTC
. TRBJ2-6 TRBV6-2/TRBV6-3 14 . CASRPVSGANVLTF TGTGCCAGCAGACCAGTTTCTGGGGCCAACGTCCTGACTTTC
. TRBJ2-3 TRBV10-1 17 . CASSDIGSRDRSDTQYF TGCGCCAGCAGTGACATCGGCTCGCGGGACCGCTCGGATACGCAGTATTTT
many TRBJ1-1 TRBV27 15 . CASSPFPGGALEAFF TGTGCCAGCAGTCCGTTTCCCGGGGGGGCCCTTGAAGCTTTCTTT
. TRBJ1-4 TRBV4-2 15 TRBD1 CASSPGDSLNEKLFF TGTGCCAGCAGCCCAGGGGACAGTCTTAATGAAAAACTGTTTTTT
few TRBJ2-7 TRBV4-1 16 . CASSQEYAGASYEQYF TGCGCCAGCAGCCAAGAATACGCCGGGGCAAGCTACGAGCAGTACTTC
. TRBJ1-1 TRBV12-3/TRBV12-4 16 . CASSFGSGGRITEAFF TGTGCCAGCAGTTTTGGCTCCGGGGGAAGAATCACTGAAGCTTTCTTT
many TRBJ2-5 TRBV2 15 . CASNRGGGLQETQYF TGTGCCAGCAACAGGGGGGGCGGACTTCAAGAGACCCAGTACTTC